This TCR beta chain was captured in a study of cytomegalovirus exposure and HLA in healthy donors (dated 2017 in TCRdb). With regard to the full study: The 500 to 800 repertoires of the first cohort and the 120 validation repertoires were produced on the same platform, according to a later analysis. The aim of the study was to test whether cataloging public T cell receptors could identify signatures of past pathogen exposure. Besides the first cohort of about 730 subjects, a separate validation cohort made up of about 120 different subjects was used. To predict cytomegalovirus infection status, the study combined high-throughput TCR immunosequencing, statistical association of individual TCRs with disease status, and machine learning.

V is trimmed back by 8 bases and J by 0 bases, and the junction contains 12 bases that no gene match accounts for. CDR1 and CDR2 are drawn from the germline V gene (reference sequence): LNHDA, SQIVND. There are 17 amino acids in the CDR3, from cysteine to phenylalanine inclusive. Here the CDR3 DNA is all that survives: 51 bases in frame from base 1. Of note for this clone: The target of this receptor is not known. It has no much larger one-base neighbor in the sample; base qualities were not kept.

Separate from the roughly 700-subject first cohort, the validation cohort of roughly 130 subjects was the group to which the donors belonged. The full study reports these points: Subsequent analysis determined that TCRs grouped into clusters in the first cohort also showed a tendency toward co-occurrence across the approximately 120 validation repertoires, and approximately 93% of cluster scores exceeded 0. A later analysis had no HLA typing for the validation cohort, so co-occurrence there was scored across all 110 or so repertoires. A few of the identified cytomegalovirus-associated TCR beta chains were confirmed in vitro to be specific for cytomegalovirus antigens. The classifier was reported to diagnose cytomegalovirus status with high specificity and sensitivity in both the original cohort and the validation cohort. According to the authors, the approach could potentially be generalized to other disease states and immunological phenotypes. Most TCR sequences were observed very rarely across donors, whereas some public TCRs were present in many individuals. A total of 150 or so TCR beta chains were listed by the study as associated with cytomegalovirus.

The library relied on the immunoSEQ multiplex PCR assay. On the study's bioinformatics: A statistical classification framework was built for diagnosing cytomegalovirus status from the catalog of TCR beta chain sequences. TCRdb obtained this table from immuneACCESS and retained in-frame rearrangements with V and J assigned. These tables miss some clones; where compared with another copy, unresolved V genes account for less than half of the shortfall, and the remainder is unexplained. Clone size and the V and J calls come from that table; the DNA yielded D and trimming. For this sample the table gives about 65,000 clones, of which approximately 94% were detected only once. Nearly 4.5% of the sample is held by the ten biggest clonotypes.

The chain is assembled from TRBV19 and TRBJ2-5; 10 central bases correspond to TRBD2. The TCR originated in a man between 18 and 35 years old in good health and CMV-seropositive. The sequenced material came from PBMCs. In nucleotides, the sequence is TGTGCCAGTTCCCCCGGGTGGCTAGCGGGGGACCAAGAGACCCAGTACTTC. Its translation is CASSPGWLAGDQETQYF.